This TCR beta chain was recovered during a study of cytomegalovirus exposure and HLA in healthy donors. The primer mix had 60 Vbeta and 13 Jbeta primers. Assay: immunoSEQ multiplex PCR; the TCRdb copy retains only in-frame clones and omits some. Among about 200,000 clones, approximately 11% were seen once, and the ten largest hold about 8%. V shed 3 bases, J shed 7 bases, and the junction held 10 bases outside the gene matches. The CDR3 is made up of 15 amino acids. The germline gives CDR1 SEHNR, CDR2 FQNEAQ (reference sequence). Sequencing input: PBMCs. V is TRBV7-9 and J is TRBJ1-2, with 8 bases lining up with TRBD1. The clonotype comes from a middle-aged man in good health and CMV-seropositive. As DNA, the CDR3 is TGTGCCAGCAGCTTCTCCGGCAGGGGGCTGTTTGGCTACACCTTC. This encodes CASSFSGRGLFGYTF.